These 22 T cell receptor beta chains were sequenced from one sample in a study of early T cells in non-severe SARS-CoV-2 infection. MiXCR was run by TCRdb on the 5' RACE reads, yielding one entry per CDR3 protein. The repertoire consists of some 38,000 distinct CDR3 sequences, with 5.5% to 7% occurring once and the leading ten covering about 4.7%. The starting material was whole blood, obtained at baseline. The receptors come from an adult who was a healthcare worker with PCR-confirmed SARS-CoV-2 infection or an uninfected control (not recorded which).

This clonotype was counted many times. This rearrangement joins TRBV29-1 to TRBJ2-7, with D possibly being TRBD1 (5 bases). V was cut by 4 bases and J by 2 bases, with 21 bases left in between. In germline, CDR1 is SQVTM, CDR2 ANQGSEA. This CDR3 spans 16 amino acids. Here the CDR3 DNA reads TGCAGCGTTGTGGGTTCTATTGACAGTGAAGCCTACGAGCAGTACTTC. Translated: CSVVGSIDSEAYEQYF.

This clonotype was seen ten or more times. The chain is built from TRBV20-1 and TRBJ2-7; 7 bases map to TRBD2. The germline V gene encodes CDR1 DFQATT and CDR2 SNEGSKA (reference sequence). CDR3 length: 14 residues. V dropped 6 bases and J dropped 2; count of bases not matched to a gene: 10. CDR3 region: CSAKRIGLAYEQYF. CDR3 DNA sequence: TGCAGTGCAAAAAGAATTGGACTAGCCTACGAGCAGTACTTC.

This clonotype has just a few counts. The chain links TRBV6-2 or TRBV6-3 to TRBJ1-6; 8 bases align to TRBD1. Germline V gives CDR1 MNHEY, CDR2 SVGEGT. Trimming took 5 bases from V and 9 from J; bases not matched to a gene: 6. The CDR3 contains 14 residues. The CDR3 sequence: CASSRTGGSSPLHF. CDR3 nucleotide sequence: TGTGCCAGCAGTCGAACAGGGGGAAGTTCACCCCTCCACTTT.

In this sample, this clonotype turned up a few times. The CDR3 bases are TGCGCCAGCAGTTCACGGGGGGCCGGGGTCAACGAGCAGTACTTC. Its protein product is CASSSRGAGVNEQYF. The chain recombines TRBV5-1 with TRBJ2-7; D perhaps matches TRBD2 (7 bases). Trimming pared 5 bases from V and 5 bases from J, leaving 20 bases between. Germline V CDR1 and CDR2: SGHRS, YFSETQ. The CDR3 covers 15 residues.

Many counts were recorded for this clonotype. The rearrangement joins TRBV12-3 or TRBV12-4 to TRBJ2-1; TRBD2 matches at 10 bases. CDR3 length: 17 amino acids. The J segment lost 5 bases and the V segment lost 5 bases, leaving 12 bases of the junction unmatched. CDR3 protein: CASSLGTSAEMDNEQFF. The CDR3 coding sequence is TGTGCCAGCAGTCTCGGGACTAGCGCCGAGATGGACAATGAGCAGTTCTTC.

This clonotype was recorded many times. The CDR3 loop is CASSKPTSGNIQYF. The CDR3 DNA reads TGTGCCAGTAGTAAACCCACTAGCGGAAACATTCAGTACTTC. V and J are TRBV19 and TRBJ2-4, with TRBD2 matching 8 bases. V trimming: 4 bases; J trimming: 6 bases; junction bases outside the gene matches: 5. The germline V gene encodes CDR1 LNHDA and CDR2 SQIVND (reference sequence). The CDR3 consists of 14 residues. Drawing the rest from reference TRBV19 and TRBJ2-4, the complete variable domain is DGGITQSPKYLFRKEGQNVTLSCEQNLNHDAMYWYRQDPGQGLRLIYYSQIVNDFQKGDIAEGYSVSREKKESFPLTVTSAQKNPTAFYLCASSKPTSGNIQYFGAGTRLSVL.

This clonotype was detected ten times or more. V gene TRBV9 combines with J gene TRBJ1-2; 7 bases match TRBD1. With 4 bases clipped from V and 4 bases from J, the junction kept 4 bases outside the gene matches. CDR3 length: 13 residues. Looked up from germline, CDR1 is SGDLS and CDR2 is YYNGEE. The CDR3 loop reads CASSQGQTYGYTF. Here the CDR3 DNA reads TGTGCCAGCAGCCAGGGACAGACCTATGGCTACACCTTC.

The table lists this clonotype with a few counts. The rearrangement uses TRBV5-1 and TRBJ2-1, with 11 nucleotides matching TRBD1. The CDR3 consists of 14 residues. The trim removed 3 bases at V and 8 bases at J, leaving 4 bases unmatched. Germline V gives CDR1 SGHRS, CDR2 YFSETQ. CDR3 region: CASSYGQGAYEQFF. CDR3 nucleotides: TGCGCCAGCAGCTACGGACAGGGGGCCTATGAGCAGTTCTTC.

The table lists this clonotype with many counts. The J gene is TRBJ2-1, the V gene TRBV15, with no clear D. The CDR3 runs to 14 residues. The germline V gene has CDR1 LNHNV and CDR2 YYDKDF (reference sequence). The V and J ends lost 0 bases and 2 bases respectively, with 5 bases between them. The CDR3 reads CATSREGPYNEQFF. The CDR3 DNA follows: TGTGCCACCAGCAGAGAGGGCCCCTACAATGAGCAGTTCTTC. The complete variable domain, with remaining parts taken from reference TRBV15 and TRBJ2-1, reads DAMVIQNPRYQVTQFGKPVTLSCSQTLNHNVMYWYQQKSSQAPKLLFHYYDKDFNNEADTPDNFQSRRPNTSFCFLDIRSPGLGDTAMYLCATSREGPYNEQFFGPGTRLTVL.

Many counts were recorded for this clonotype. V is TRBV6-1 and J is TRBJ1-6; D gene ambiguous. From germline, CDR1 is MNHNS and CDR2 SASEGT. The V and J ends lost 3 bases and 9 bases respectively, with 12 bases between them. This CDR3 comprises 14 residues. The CDR3 spells CASSDWVSSSPLHF. The CDR3 DNA is TGTGCCAGCAGTGATTGGGTCAGTTCTTCACCCCTCCACTTT.

In its sample, this clonotype was seen many times. The rearrangement joins TRBV20-1 to TRBJ2-3; 11 bases match TRBD2. Germline CDR1 is DFQATT and CDR2 is SNEGSKA (reference sequence). There are 16 residues in the CDR3. With V trimmed by 4 bases and J by 11 bases, 17 bases remained unmatched. The CDR3 loop reads CSATYLAGGQVSKQYF. Written as DNA, the CDR3 is TGCAGTGCTACTTACTTAGCGGGGGGGCAGGTCAGCAAGCAGTATTTT.

This clonotype appeared many times. The rearrangement links TRBV2 to TRBJ1-2; no clear D gene. CDR3 length equals 12 residues. V lost 8 bases and J 2 bases, leaving 9 bases between the germline ends. Looked up from germline, CDR1 is SNHLY and CDR2 is FYNNEI. The CDR3 DNA reads as TGTGCCAGCTGGTCCGGAAACTATGGCTACACCTTC. Protein sequence: CASWSGNYGYTF.

This clonotype has only a few counts. The rearrangement uses TRBV5-1 and TRBJ1-3; D ambiguous. Germline V gene lookup returns CDR1 SGHRS and CDR2 YFSETQ. CDR3 length equals 15 residues. V was shortened by 0 bases and J by 4 bases, with 11 bases between the two germline ends. The CDR3: CASSLAPTEGNTIYF. The CDR3 DNA reads TGCGCCAGCAGCTTGGCCCCTACGGAGGGAAACACCATATATTTT.

Ten or more counts support this clonotype. The J gene is TRBJ2-1, the V gene TRBV11-2; 11 bases map to TRBD2. V trimming: 4 bases; J trimming: 5 bases; junction bases outside the gene matches: 1. The CDR3 covers 14 residues. CDR1 and CDR2 from the germline V gene are SGHAT and FQNNGV. The CDR3 sequence: CASSSSGGHNEQFF. CDR3 DNA: TGTGCCAGCAGCTCTAGCGGGGGGCACAATGAGCAGTTCTTC.

The V and J genes are TRBV29-1 and TRBJ2-5; the match to TRBD1 covers 7 bases. CDR3 length: 13 residues. Trimming at V came to 6 bases and at J to 6 bases, leaving 10 bases not matched to a gene. Germline V CDR1 and CDR2: SQVTM, ANQGSEA. CDR3 DNA sequence: TGCAGCGTACAAATCGAGAGGGGGCAGACCCAGTACTTC. It is translated as CSVQIERGQTQYF.

Turning to this clonotype: One junction end disagrees with the germline gene, perhaps due to a read error. The rearrangement joins TRBV7-9 to TRBJ1-1, with no clear D. Germline V gene data show CDR1 as SEHNR and CDR2 as FQNEAQ (reference sequence). This CDR3 is 12 amino acids long. The CDR3 protein is CASSLVGGEALF. The CDR3, as DNA: TGTGCCAGCAGCTTAGTGGGCGGGGAAGCTCTCTTT.

This clonotype was detected ten times or more. CDR3 nucleotides: TGTGCCAGCTCACCAGGACAGGCGTACTACGAGCAGTACTTC. Translating gives CASSPGQAYYEQYF. The chain recombines TRBV18 with TRBJ2-7, with 7 nucleotides matching TRBD1. Germline V gene data show CDR1 as KGHSH and CDR2 as LQKENI. Trimming cost V 2 bases and J 3 bases; bases outside gene matches: 4. CDR3 length: 14 residues.

This clonotype was recorded many times. The V and J genes are TRBV6-5 and TRBJ2-7; tentatively, D is TRBD2 (5 bases). In germline, CDR1 is MNHEY, CDR2 SVGAGI. This CDR3 spans 13 amino acids. Trimming removed 7 bases at V and 2 bases at J, with 12 bases between. CDR3 coding DNA: TGTGCCAGCACCGAATCCGGGACCTACGAGCAGTACTTC. Translation: CASTESGTYEQYF.

This clonotype was detected a few times. V gene TRBV6-4 combines with J gene TRBJ2-3; D is undetermined. CDR1 and CDR2 from the germline V gene are MRHNA and SNTAGT. Trimming took 4 bases from V and 3 from J, leaving 14 bases between them. This CDR3 contains 15 residues. CDR3 sequence (DNA): TGTGCCAGCAGTGTAGGCCGAAGAGAGACAGATACGCAGTATTTT. Amino acid sequence: CASSVGRRETDTQYF.

This clonotype has at least ten counts. The rearrangement uses TRBV13 and TRBJ1-5; tentatively, D is TRBD1 (5 bases). Germline V gene sequence: CDR1 PRHDT, CDR2 FYEKMQ (reference sequence). The CDR3 contains 14 residues. V was pared by 5 bases and J by 4 bases, with 12 bases between. CDR3 protein: CASSEGRGNQPQHF. CDR3 nucleotides: TGTGCCAGCAGCGAGGGTAGGGGTAATCAGCCCCAGCATTTT.

In its sample, this clonotype was seen many times. V gene TRBV29-1 combines with J gene TRBJ2-7; 8 positions match TRBD1. Germline V CDR1 and CDR2: SQVTM, ANQGSEA. CDR3 length: 14 amino acids. Losses at the gene ends were 6 bases for V and 7 bases for J; bases not matched to a gene: 14. CDR3 coding DNA: TGCAGCGTCCGCCGGACAGGGACCCTCATAGAGCAGTACTTC. Protein sequence: CSVRRTGTLIEQYF.

Here the CDR3 reads CSARTQARGVDLETQYF. In nucleotides, the CDR3 is TGCAGTGCTAGAACCCAGGCGAGGGGGGTGGATTTGGAGACCCAGTACTTC. The chain recombines TRBV20-1 with TRBJ2-5; D is perhaps TRBD1 or TRBD2 (6 bases each). This CDR3 is built from 17 residues. V gave up 2 bases and J gave up 5 bases, with 24 bases separating them. Germline V gives CDR1 DFQATT, CDR2 SNEGSKA (reference sequence).